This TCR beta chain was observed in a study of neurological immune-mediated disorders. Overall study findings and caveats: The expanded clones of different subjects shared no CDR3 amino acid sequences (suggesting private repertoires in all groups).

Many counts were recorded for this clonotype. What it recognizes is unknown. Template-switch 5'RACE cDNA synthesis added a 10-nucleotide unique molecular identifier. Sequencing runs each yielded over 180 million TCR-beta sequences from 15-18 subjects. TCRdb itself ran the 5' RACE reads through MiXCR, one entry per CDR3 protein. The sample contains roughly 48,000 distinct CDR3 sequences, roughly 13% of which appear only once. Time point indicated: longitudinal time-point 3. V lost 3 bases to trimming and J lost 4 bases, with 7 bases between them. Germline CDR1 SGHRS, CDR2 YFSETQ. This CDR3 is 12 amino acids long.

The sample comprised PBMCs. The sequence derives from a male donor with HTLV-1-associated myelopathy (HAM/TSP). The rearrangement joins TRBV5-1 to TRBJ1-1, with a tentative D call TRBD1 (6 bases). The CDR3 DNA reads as TGCGCCAGCAGCTCGGACAGCACTGAAGCTTTCTTT. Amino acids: CASSSDSTEAFF.